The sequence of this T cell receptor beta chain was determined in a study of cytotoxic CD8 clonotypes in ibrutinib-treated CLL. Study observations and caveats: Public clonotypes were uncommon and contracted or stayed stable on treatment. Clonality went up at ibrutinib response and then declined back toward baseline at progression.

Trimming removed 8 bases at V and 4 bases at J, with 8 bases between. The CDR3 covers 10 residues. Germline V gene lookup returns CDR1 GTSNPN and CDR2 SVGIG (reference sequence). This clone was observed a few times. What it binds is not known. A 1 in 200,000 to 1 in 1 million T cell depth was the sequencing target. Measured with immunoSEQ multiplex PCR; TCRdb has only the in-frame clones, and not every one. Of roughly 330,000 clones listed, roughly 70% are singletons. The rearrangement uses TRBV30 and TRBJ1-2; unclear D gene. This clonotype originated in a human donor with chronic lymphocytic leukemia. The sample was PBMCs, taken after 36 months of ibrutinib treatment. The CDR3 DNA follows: TGTGCCCCAAATTCCTATGGCTACACCTTC. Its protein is CAPNSYGYTF.